This T cell receptor beta chain appears in the sequencing data of a study of Tregs in tolerant kidney transplant recipients. General study results and limits: Changing PCR primers prevented nucleotide comparison between some patients' samples. Findings come from small patient numbers and require larger validation. Antigen-driven expansion was suggested because donor-specific Tregs expanded more than all Tregs in tolerant patients. The most relevant donor-specific Treg TCRbeta repertoire apparently came from expansion with activated donor B cells.

Mixed chimerism was transient after nonmyeloablative marrow transplants from related graft donors. There are 14 residues in the CDR3. Germline CDR1 reads SGHAT; CDR2 reads FQNNGV. The V end lost 5 bases, the J end lost 2 bases, and 11 bases lay between the germline ends. On this clone itself: Its antigen is not identified. The read finishes 3 residues shy of the CDR3 end, and the germline J gene is used to complete it.

Assay used: immunoSEQ multiplex PCR; TCRdb lists only in-frame clones, some missing. The listing contains fewer than 7,000 clones. The V gene is TRBV11-2, the J gene TRBJ2-3, with D maybe TRBD2 (6 bases). The material was CD4+ T cells from blood (PBMCs), obtained 6 months after the transplant. The source is a human patient who received a combined kidney and bone marrow transplant. Some T cells may be the graft donor's. The CDR3 reads CASSPRTITDTQYF. CDR3 DNA (partial): TGTGCCAGCAGCCCCCGGACTATCACAGATACG.